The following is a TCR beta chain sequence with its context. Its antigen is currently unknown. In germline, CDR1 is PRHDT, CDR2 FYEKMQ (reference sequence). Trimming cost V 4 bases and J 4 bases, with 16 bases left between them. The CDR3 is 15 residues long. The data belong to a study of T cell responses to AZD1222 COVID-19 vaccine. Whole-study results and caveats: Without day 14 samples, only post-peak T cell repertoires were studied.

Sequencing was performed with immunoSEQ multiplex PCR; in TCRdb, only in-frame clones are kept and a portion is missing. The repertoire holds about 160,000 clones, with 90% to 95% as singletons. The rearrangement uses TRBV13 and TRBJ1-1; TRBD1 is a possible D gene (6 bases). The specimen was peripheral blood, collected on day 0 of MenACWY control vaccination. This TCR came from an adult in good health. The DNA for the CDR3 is TGTGCCAGCAGCTCTGGGGGGCGAGGGAGCACTGAAGCTTTCTTT. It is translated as CASSSGGRGSTEAFF. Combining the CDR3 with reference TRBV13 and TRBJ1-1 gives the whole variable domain AAGVIQSPRHLIKEKRETATLKCYPIPRHDTVYWYQQGPGQDPQFLISFYEKMQSDKGSIPDRFSAQQFSDYHSELNMSSLELGDSALYFCASSSGGRGSTEAFFGQGTRLTVV.